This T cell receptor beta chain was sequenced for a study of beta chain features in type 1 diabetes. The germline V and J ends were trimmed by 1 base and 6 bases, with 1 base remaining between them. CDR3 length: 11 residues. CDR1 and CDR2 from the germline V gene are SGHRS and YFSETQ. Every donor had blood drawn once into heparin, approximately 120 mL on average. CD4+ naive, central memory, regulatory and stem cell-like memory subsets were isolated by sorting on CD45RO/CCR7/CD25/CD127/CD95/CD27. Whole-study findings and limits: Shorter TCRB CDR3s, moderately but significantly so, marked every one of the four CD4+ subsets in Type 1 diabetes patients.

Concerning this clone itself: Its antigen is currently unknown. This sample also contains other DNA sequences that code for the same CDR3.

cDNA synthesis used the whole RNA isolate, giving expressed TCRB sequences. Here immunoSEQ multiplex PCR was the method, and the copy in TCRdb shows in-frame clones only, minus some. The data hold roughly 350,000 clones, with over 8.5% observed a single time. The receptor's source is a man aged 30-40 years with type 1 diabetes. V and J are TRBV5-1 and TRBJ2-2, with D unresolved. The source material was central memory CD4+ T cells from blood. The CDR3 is CASSLPGELFF. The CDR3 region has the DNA TGCGCCAGCAGCTTGCCCGGGGAGCTGTTTTTT. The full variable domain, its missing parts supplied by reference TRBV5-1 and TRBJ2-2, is KAGVTQTPRYLIKTRGQQVTLSCSPISGHRSVSWYQQTPGQGLQFLFEYFSETQRNKGNFPGRFSGRQFSNSRSEMNVSTLELGDSALYLCASSLPGELFFGEGSRLTVL.